The subject of this entry is one TCR beta chain. Generated by immunoSEQ multiplex PCR, the TCRdb table keeps only in-frame clones and is missing some. The sample has several thousand clones; approximately 82% are singletons. This record belongs to a study of T cells after somatic rescue of genetic block. This CDR3 region has 20 residues. Deletions cut 0 bases from V and 5 bases from J, with 25 bases between. Germline V CDR1 and CDR2: LGHNA, YSLEER. The sequence was obtained from a boy under 18. Sequenced: peripheral blood mononuclear cells (PBMCs). The chain has TRBV4-3 and TRBJ2-2; either TRBD1 or TRBD2 may fit D (6 bases each). The DNA of the CDR3 is TGCGCCAGCAGCCAAGAATGGTACAGGGTGGAAGACCGGGAGACCGGGGAGCTGTTTTTT. The encoded protein is CASSQEWYRVEDRETGELFF.